This T cell receptor (beta chain) is drawn from a study of naive and memory T cell subsets. Study-wide results and limits: TCR transcript changes with activation or differentiation may affect this RNA method.

This clonotype appeared many times. As yet, its antigen is unknown. Ligated cDNA underwent four rounds of PCR with nested alpha and beta constant region primers and SP2. Blood and skin TCR RNA was reverse transcribed with alpha and beta constant primers. TCRdb re-called the 5' RACE reads through MiXCR, storing one row per CDR3 protein. The sample comprises tens of thousands of distinct CDR3 sequences, roughly 6.7% of which are singletons, and almost 10% rests with the top ten. This CDR3 is built from 14 residues. Germline V gene sequence: CDR1 DFQATT, CDR2 SNEGSKA (reference sequence). Trimming at V came to 6 bases and at J to 5 bases, leaving 9 bases not matched to a gene. TCR cDNA received a 3' ligated oligonucleotide that carried a UMI. Adult healthy volunteers gave 2.5 ml peripheral blood for whole-blood RNA. Reverse transcription used DNase-treated unsorted total RNA, aiming for roughly 1 to 1,100 ng.

The rearrangement links TRBV20-1 to TRBJ1-5; 8 bases fit TRBD1. The receptor was derived from a male donor in good health. CDR3 protein: CSAQDRVNDQPQHF. The CDR3 region has the DNA TGCAGTGCCCAGGACAGGGTCAACGATCAGCCCCAGCATTTT.